Shown below are 10 T cell receptor beta chains from a single sample sequenced in a study of T cell responses to AZD1222 COVID-19 vaccine. Profiling relied on immunoSEQ multiplex PCR, and the TCRdb table lists in-frame clones only, not all of them. The sample holds 95,000 to 150,000 clones, approximately 90% seen once. The sample was peripheral blood, taken on day 0 of AZD1222 vaccination. The receptor source for this set is an adult in good health.

The rearrangement uses TRBV4-1 and TRBJ2-3; D call uncertain. The CDR3 is 14 residues long. Trimming took 4 bases from V and 5 from J, leaving 13 bases between them. Germline loops: CDR1 MGHRA, CDR2 YSYEKL. The CDR3 sequence is CASSPIGRRDTQYF. Written as DNA, the CDR3 is TGCGCCAGCAGCCCTATCGGCCGGAGAGATACGCAGTATTTT.

V and J are TRBV2 and TRBJ1-6; no firm D call. Trimming shortened V by 8 bases and J by 9 bases, and 17 bases separated the two germline ends. The CDR3 runs 14 residues. Germline CDR1 reads SNHLY; CDR2 reads FYNNEI. As DNA, the CDR3 is TGTGCCAGCCGCTCGTGGTTGGGTTTTTCACCCCTCCACTTT. It codes for CASRSWLGFSPLHF.

The genes are TRBV28 and TRBJ1-2; weak D call: TRBD1 (6 bases). Trimming pared 6 bases from V and 7 bases from J, leaving 18 bases between. The CDR3 contains 14 residues. Looked up from germline, CDR1 is MDHEN and CDR2 is SYDVKM. This CDR3 reads CASRTDSSGRGYTF. DNA of the CDR3: TGTGCCAGCAGAACGGACAGCTCGGGTCGTGGCTACACCTTC.

A few counts support this clone. The V call is TRBV2, the J call TRBJ2-7; D is uncertain. The CDR3 has 12 residues. Germline assignment: CDR1 SNHLY and CDR2 FYNNEI. V lost 6 bases, J lost 6 bases, and 12 bases lay in between. CDR3 DNA: TGTGCCAGCAGAAGGCAGGTACGCGAGCAGTACTTC. It codes for CASRRQVREQYF. The entire variable domain, with the rest obtained from reference TRBV2 and TRBJ2-7, is as follows: EPEVTQTPSHQVTQMGQEVILRCVPISNHLYFYWYRQILGQKVEFLVSFYNNEISEKSEIFDDQFSVERPDGSNFTLKIRSTKLEDSAMYFCASRRQVREQYFGPGTRLTVT.

V usage is TRBV14 and J usage is TRBJ1-2; D gene uncertain. This CDR3 contains 12 residues. Germline V gene lookup returns CDR1 SGHDN and CDR2 FVKESK. Trimming stripped 1 base from V and 7 bases from J, with 7 bases between. DNA of the CDR3: TGTGCCAGCAGCCAAGGCGTAAGTGGCTACACCTTC. It codes for CASSQGVSGYTF.

This chain links TRBV29-1 with TRBJ1-4; D perhaps matches TRBD1 (5 bases). The V end was cut by 4 bases, the J end by 0 bases, with 9 bases between. CDR1 is SQVTM, CDR2 ANQGSEA, per germline. This CDR3 region has 14 residues. The CDR3 here is CSVGDGTTNEKLFF. CDR3 bases: TGCAGCGTTGGGGACGGGACAACTAATGAAAAACTGTTTTTT.

The chain has TRBV7-3 and TRBJ2-1; perhaps TRBD2 as D (6 bases). Germline CDR1 reads SGHTA; CDR2 reads FQGTGA. V gave up 0 bases and J gave up 9 bases, with 21 bases separating them. The CDR3 sequence is 17 residues long. CDR3 coding DNA: TGTGCCAGCAGCTTAACGAGCGACGGGAGTCGGGCAGGTGAGCAGTTCTTC. Translation: CASSLTSDGSRAGEQFF.

The V gene is TRBV7-3, the J gene TRBJ1-4; 8 nucleotides line up with TRBD1. Losses at the gene ends were 5 bases for V and 2 bases for J; bases not matched to a gene: 4. CDR3 size: 15 residues. From germline, CDR1 is SGHTA and CDR2 FQGTGA. In nucleotides, the CDR3 is TGTGCCAGCAGCCTCAGGGGGCGGACTAATGAAAAACTGTTTTTT. Translated: CASSLRGRTNEKLFF.

The sample holds one count of this clone. The chain couples TRBV5-1 to TRBJ1-1, with D unresolved. Germline V gene sequence: CDR1 SGHRS, CDR2 YFSETQ. The CDR3 is made up of 13 amino acids. Between the trimmed V and J ends, which lost 0 bases and 8 bases, there was a span of 11 bases. The DNA for the CDR3 is TGCGCCAGCAGCTTGGCGGCAGCCACCGAAGCTTTCTTT. It codes for CASSLAAATEAFF.

This chain uses TRBV7-3 with TRBJ1-6; TRBD1 might be the D (6 bases). Between the trimmed V and J ends, which lost 4 bases and 8 bases, there was a span of 12 bases. Per germline, CDR1 SGHTA and CDR2 FQGTGA. The length of the CDR3 is 14 residues. The CDR3 DNA reads as TGTGCCAGCAGCTCCCAGGGGCGCGATTCACCCCTCCACTTT. As protein: CASSSQGRDSPLHF.